This T cell receptor (beta chain) was observed in a study of T cell clonotyping in hematopoietic cell transplantation. The repertoire was sequenced with immunoSEQ multiplex PCR; TCRdb's copy has only in-frame clones and lacks some. This table holds around 37,000 clones, around 96% found once. This CDR3 is 12 amino acids long. Per germline, CDR1 SGHTA and CDR2 FQGNSA. V lost 8 bases to trimming and J lost 3 bases, with 11 bases between them. The sample comprised peripheral blood mononuclear cells. The TCR originated in a man aged 25-45 years in good health. Some clones in this sample may be carry-over from other donors' samples. The rearrangement links TRBV7-2 to TRBJ2-7, with D perhaps matching TRBD1 or TRBD2 (6 bases each). CDR3 amino acids: CASRGGGYEQYF. DNA of the CDR3: TGTGCCAGCCGTGGAGGGGGCTACGAGCAGTACTTC.